Sample share makes the clone carrying this T cell receptor beta chain large. The target antigen is unknown. Each library started from roughly 16 ng of total RNA using the QIAseq Immune Repertoire TCR panel. TCRdb re-analysed the reads in MiXCR, keeping a single row per CDR3 protein. Of roughly 500 distinct CDR3 sequences listed, over 9.5% are singletons. This entry belongs to a study of circulating CD8 cells and anti-PD-1 response in melanoma. Findings and caveats of the study: Only baseline and M1 samples entered the published repertoire comparisons.

Sorting of live CD3+CD8+TCRalphabeta+ cells by PD-1 and/or TIGIT gave four subsets. The source was CD8+ T cells from PBMCs, collected at baseline or after one month of anti-PD-1 therapy (not recorded which). The origin of this receptor is a human donor with melanoma.

DNA for the CDR3: TGTGCCAGCACCCCGGGGGGGTTCGAGCAGTACTTC. Protein product: CASTPGGFEQYF. The chain has TRBV28 and TRBJ2-7, with 8 bases identical to TRBD2. Germline V CDR1 and CDR2: MDHEN, SYDVKM. This CDR3 comprises 12 residues. J lost 6 bases, V lost 7 bases, and 5 bases had no gene match.